The 9 T cell receptor beta chains below all came from one sample that was sequenced in a study of T cell repertoires in cytomegalovirus infection. These receptors have no identified antigens. TCRdb re-called the reads with MiXCR, one entry per CDR3 protein. The sample contains some 110,000 distinct CDR3 sequences, 32% of which appear only once. Here the sequenced sample was CD8+ T cells from cultured PBMCs, taken from culture after CMV antigen stimulation. All receptors derive from a human donor in good health (CMV status not recorded). Some clones in this sample may be carry-over from other donors' samples.

This clonotype was counted only a few times. The chain uses TRBV19 and TRBJ2-1, with 9 bases aligning to TRBD2. J was trimmed by 8 bases and V by 5 bases; bases with no gene match: 13. The CDR3 is made up of 16 amino acids. Germline loops: CDR1 LNHDA, CDR2 SQIVND (reference sequence). CDR3 sequence: CASSPRRGGELYEQFF. CDR3 coding DNA: TGTGCCAGTAGTCCAAGGCGCGGGGGGGAACTCTATGAGCAGTTCTTC.

V and J are TRBV7-6 and TRBJ1-6, with 8 bases identical to TRBD1. The ends lost 5 bases at V and 10 bases at J; junction bases unmatched: 7. The germline gives CDR1 SGHVS, CDR2 FNYEAQ. The length of the CDR3 is 14 residues. The CDR3 region has the DNA TGTGCCAGCAGCATGGACAGGGCGGAATCACCCCTCCACTTT. Protein: CASSMDRAESPLHF. Full variable domain (remainder filled in from reference TRBV7-6 and TRBJ1-6): GAGVSQSPRYKVTKRGQDVALRCDPISGHVSLYWYRQALGQGPEFLTYFNYEAQQDKSGLPNDRFSAERPEGSISTLTIQRTEQRDSAMYRCASSMDRAESPLHFGNGTRLTVT.

In DNA, the CDR3 is TGTGCCAGCAGTTTACTCGGGGTTTCTATCCAAGAGACCCAGTACTTC. Translated: CASSLLGVSIQETQYF. V is TRBV28 and J is TRBJ2-5; D is possibly TRBD2 (5 bases). V was cut by 2 bases and J by 1 base, with 14 bases left in between. The CDR3 length is 16 residues. The germline CDR1 and CDR2 sequences are MDHEN and SYDVKM.

This clonotype appeared many times. This chain connects TRBV7-2 to TRBJ2-2; TRBD1 matches 7 bases. The CDR3 extends over 16 amino acids. CDR1 SGHTA and CDR2 FQGNSA come from the germline V gene. The trim removed 2 bases at V and 7 bases at J, leaving 10 bases unmatched. CDR3 bases: TGTGCCAGCAGCTTAAGACCCGCAGGGGGTGGCGGGGAGCTGTTTTTT. Translated, it gives CASSLRPAGGGGELFF.

The chain combines TRBV12-3 or TRBV12-4 with TRBJ1-1; D is uncertain. V lost 2 bases and J lost 9, with 7 bases in between. This CDR3 has 11 amino acids. The CDR3 is CASSLRIQAFF. The CDR3 DNA reads TGTGCCAGCAGTTTACGGATACAAGCTTTCTTT.

V is TRBV6-5 and J is TRBJ1-1, with unresolved D. Germline CDR1 and CDR2: MNHEY and SVGAGI. This CDR3 has 11 residues. Trimming left V 4 bases short and J 3 bases short, with 3 bases between. The CDR3 nucleotides read TGTGCCAGCAGTTCGGACACTGAAGCTTTCTTT. Translation gives CASSSDTEAFF.

This clonotype was counted only a few times. This chain joins TRBV4-1 and TRBJ1-5, with D perhaps TRBD1 (5 bases). Germline V gene sequence: CDR1 MGHRA, CDR2 YSYEKL. V was shortened by 0 bases and J by 2 bases, with 17 bases between the two germline ends. The CDR3 loop spans 18 amino acids. CDR3 nucleotides: TGCGCCAGCAGCCAAGAAGGGGCCTTCCTAGCGGGCAATCAGCCCCAGCATTTT. It encodes CASSQEGAFLAGNQPQHF.

The chain is built from TRBV29-1 and TRBJ1-2; D gene uncertain. V gave up 5 bases and J gave up 3 bases, with 10 bases separating them. CDR3 length equals 12 residues. CDR1 is SQVTM and CDR2 is ANQGSEA in the germline V gene. The CDR3 here is CSVSRVDYGYTF. For the CDR3, the DNA is TGCAGCGTTTCGCGGGTTGACTATGGCTACACCTTC.

The chain combines TRBV10-3 with TRBJ1-2; the D is unclear. V was trimmed by 2 bases and J by 2 bases, leaving 24 bases between them. The CDR3 loop spans 19 amino acids. The germline V gene encodes CDR1 ENHRY and CDR2 SYGVKD. The CDR3 sequence: CAISERREGWSGRNYGYTF. Written as DNA, the CDR3 is TGTGCCATCAGTGAGCGTCGAGAGGGCTGGAGTGGGCGGAACTATGGCTACACCTTC.